Shown below are 17 T cell receptor beta chains from a single sample sequenced in a study of blood T cell repertoires in COVID-19. The method was immunoSEQ multiplex PCR; TCRdb's version includes in-frame clones alone and lacks a portion of them. In the table there are about 250,000 clones, 87% of which are singletons. The sequencing sample was made of peripheral blood. These receptors all come from a man between 18 and 29 years old with active or convalescent COVID-19.

The chain links TRBV29-1 to TRBJ1-2; the match to TRBD1 covers 9 bases. Trimming at V came to 6 bases and at J to 7 bases, leaving 12 bases not matched to a gene. The germline CDR1 and CDR2 sequences are SQVTM and ANQGSEA. This CDR3 region has 14 residues. CDR3 sequence reads: CSVASNYRGPGYTF. In DNA form, the CDR3 reads TGCAGCGTAGCTTCAAACTACAGGGGGCCTGGCTACACCTTC.

The rearrangement joins TRBV28 to TRBJ1-5; the D is unclear. The CDR3 sequence is 15 residues long. Trimming left V 3 bases short and J 3 bases short, with 12 bases between. The germline V gene encodes CDR1 MDHEN and CDR2 SYDVKM. The CDR3 sequence is CASSFSGKNNQPQHF. The CDR3 nucleotides are TGTGCCAGCAGTTTTTCGGGGAAGAACAATCAGCCCCAGCATTTT.

This chain joins TRBV7-9 and TRBJ2-1, with a weak D call TRBD2 (5 bases). CDR3 length: 16 residues. Germline assignment: CDR1 SEHNR and CDR2 FQNEAQ (reference sequence). The V and J ends lost 5 bases and 0 bases respectively, with 14 bases between them. The CDR3 nucleotides are TGTGCCAGCAGCCCCCCACCGGGGAGCTCCTACAATGAGCAGTTCTTC. Residues: CASSPPPGSSYNEQFF.

V and J are TRBV19 and TRBJ2-1; maybe TRBD2 (5 bases). V dropped 3 bases and J dropped 8 bases, with 14 bases sitting between them. The CDR3 has 14 amino acids. Germline lookup yields CDR1 LNHDA and CDR2 SQIVND (reference sequence). CDR3 residues: CASSIGLWVDEQFF. DNA of the CDR3: TGTGCCAGTAGTATTGGACTTTGGGTGGATGAGCAGTTCTTC.

The genes are TRBV4-2 and TRBJ1-2, with 10 bases matching TRBD1. Germline trimming cut 0 bases from V and 8 bases from J; bases unmatched to any gene: 12. From germline, CDR1 is LGHNA and CDR2 YNFKEQ. The CDR3 is 17 residues long. The DNA for the CDR3 is TGTGCCAGCAGCCAAGATTCGACAGGGGGCCTTCTCGGGGGCTACACCTTC. It specifies CASSQDSTGGLLGGYTF.

The CDR3 spells CASSALGGLGEGSPQHF. The CDR3 coding sequence is TGTGCCAGTAGTGCCCTGGGGGGGTTGGGCGAGGGATCGCCCCAGCATTTT. J is TRBJ1-5 and V is TRBV19, with D perhaps matching TRBD1 (5 bases). Germline V gene data show CDR1 as LNHDA and CDR2 as SQIVND (reference sequence). V dropped 5 bases and J dropped 9 bases, with 26 bases sitting between them. This CDR3 is built from 17 residues.

This sequence joins TRBV2 and TRBJ1-1, with TRBD1 identical over 7 bases. Trimming removed 8 bases from V and 3 bases from J; junction bases left unmatched: 9. The V gene's germline CDR1 is SNHLY and CDR2 FYNNEI. This CDR3 is built from 14 residues. The CDR3 DNA reads as TGTGCCAGCTTGGAGACAGGGACGGACACTGAAGCTTTCTTT. Translated: CASLETGTDTEAFF.

The rearrangement uses TRBV4-3 and TRBJ2-3; tentative D call: TRBD1 (5 bases). With 0 bases removed from V and 2 bases from J, the gap between germline ends came to 6 bases. CDR1 LGHNA and CDR2 YSLEER come from the germline V gene. The CDR3 extends over 14 amino acids. The CDR3 nucleotides are TGCGCCAGCAGCCAAGAAGGGGACACAGATACGCAGTATTTT. It encodes CASSQEGDTDTQYF.

The V call is TRBV5-1, the J call TRBJ2-1, with TRBD2 matching over 10 bases. The CDR3 loop spans 15 amino acids. CDR1 and CDR2 (germline): SGHRS, YFSETQ. Trimming at V came to 3 bases and at J to 7 bases, leaving 7 bases not matched to a gene. The CDR3 here is CASSYLAGAANEQFF. In nucleotides, the CDR3 is TGCGCCAGCAGCTATCTAGCGGGGGCGGCAAATGAGCAGTTCTTC.

The chain recombines TRBV27 with TRBJ2-2, with 14 positions matching TRBD2. Germline lookup yields CDR1 MNHEY and CDR2 SMNVEV (reference sequence). V shed 5 bases and J 4 bases; nucleotides not matched to a gene: 9. The CDR3 is made up of 18 amino acids. CDR3 bases: TGTGCCAGCAGTCCTACGTCGACTAGCGGGAGGGGCACCGGGGAGCTGTTTTTT. This codes for CASSPTSTSGRGTGELFF.

The chain uses TRBV19 and TRBJ2-5, with no clear D. The V gene lost 5 bases and the J gene lost 2 bases, with 9 bases spanning the gap. The CDR3 covers 13 residues. Germline CDR1 and CDR2: LNHDA and SQIVND (reference sequence). The CDR3 region is CASSVADQETQYF. Written as DNA, the CDR3 is TGTGCCAGTAGTGTGGCTGATCAAGAGACCCAGTACTTC.

This clone was seen once. The chain links TRBV6-5 to TRBJ1-1; 8 bases agree with TRBD1. V was clipped by 4 bases and J by 1 base; unmatched bases: 5. CDR1 and CDR2 from the germline V gene are MNHEY and SVGAGI. CDR3 length: 15 residues. The CDR3 nucleotides are TGTGCCAGCAGTTCCAGACAGGGGAAGAACACTGAAGCTTTCTTT. This encodes CASSSRQGKNTEAFF.

On this clone itself: One junction end does not reproduce the germline sequence, and a read error may be involved. The J gene is TRBJ2-1, the V gene TRBV3-1 (or the pseudogene TRBV3-2); 8 bases agree with TRBD1. The CDR3 extends over 13 amino acids. Per germline, CDR1 LGHDT and CDR2 YNNKEL (reference sequence). The CDR3 nucleotides are TGTGCCAGCAGCCATTTGGACAGGGAGGATACGGTCTTC. Its protein is CASSHLDREDTVF.

This chain connects TRBV7-8 to TRBJ1-2; D is perhaps TRBD1 (6 bases). The CDR3 length is 14 residues. V was pared by 5 bases and J by 2 bases, with 12 bases between. The germline V gene has CDR1 SGHVS and CDR2 FQNEAQ. The CDR3 nucleotides are TGTGCCAGCAGCCCCACAGACAGGAACTATGGCTACACCTTC. Translated: CASSPTDRNYGYTF.

Only one count was recorded for this clone. This chain connects TRBV19 to TRBJ2-2; 9 nucleotides line up with TRBD2. V shed 5 bases, J shed 4 bases, and the junction held 2 bases outside the gene matches. CDR3 length: 14 amino acids. Germline CDR1 reads LNHDA; CDR2 reads SQIVND (reference sequence). The CDR3 spells CASSPLAGTGELFF. The CDR3 DNA reads TGTGCCAGTAGTCCACTAGCGGGCACCGGGGAGCTGTTTTTT.

V usage is TRBV27 and J usage is TRBJ2-1; D unclear. CDR3 size: 13 residues. CDR1 MNHEY and CDR2 SMNVEV come from the germline V gene (reference sequence). V was shortened by 3 bases and J by 4 bases, with 7 bases between the two germline ends. The CDR3 nucleotides are TGTGCCAGCAGTTTTAGAGAATACAATGAGCAGTTCTTC. Protein sequence: CASSFREYNEQFF.

This sequence joins TRBV7-2 and TRBJ2-7, with TRBD1 matching over 7 bases. This CDR3 region has 12 residues. The V gene's germline CDR1 is SGHTA and CDR2 FQGNSA. Unmatched junction bases numbered 5, after V lost 2 bases and J lost 10 bases. CDR3 sequence reads: CASSLQGDRQYF. In DNA form, the CDR3 reads TGTGCCAGCAGCTTACAGGGGGACCGACAGTACTTC.